The 20 T cell receptor beta chains given below trace back to one sample, sequenced in a study of blood T cell repertoires in COVID-19. Sequenced by immunoSEQ multiplex PCR; TCRdb stores in-frame clones only, minus some. The table shows 120,000 or so clones, with 75% to 90% occurring only once. Sequenced material: peripheral blood. Receptors originate from a woman between 65 and 79 years old with acute or convalescent COVID-19.

The V gene is TRBV10-1, the J gene TRBJ1-1; D gene uncertain. The V and J ends lost 3 bases and 3 bases respectively, with 8 bases between them. Germline assignment: CDR1 WNHNN and CDR2 SYGVQD (reference sequence). This CDR3 has 13 amino acids. CDR3 nucleotide sequence: TGCGCCAGCAGTGACCCCCCGGACACTGAAGCTTTCTTT. This gives the protein CASSDPPDTEAFF.

CDR3 residues: CATGTGINEQFF. The CDR3 DNA reads as TGTGCCACCGGGACAGGGATCAATGAGCAGTTCTTC. The chain joins TRBV24-1 to TRBJ2-1, with 9 bases matching TRBD1. V lost 9 bases, J lost 6 bases, and 2 bases stayed unmatched. Germline values: CDR1 KGHDR, CDR2 SFDVKD. The length of the CDR3 is 12 residues.

This chain joins TRBV6-5 and TRBJ1-2, with D perhaps matching TRBD1 (6 bases). The CDR3 has 12 amino acids. Trimming took off 11 bases at V and 4 bases at J, with 14 bases between the two ends. The germline V gene has CDR1 MNHEY and CDR2 SVGAGI. The CDR3 reads CAARGSGYGYTF. DNA for the CDR3: TGTGCCGCCAGGGGTTCCGGCTATGGCTACACCTTC.

The CDR3 loop is CAWISNSYEQYF. The CDR3 nucleotides are TGTGCCTGGATTAGCAACTCCTACGAGCAGTACTTC. This chain connects TRBV30 to TRBJ2-7; D unresolved. V was trimmed by 4 bases and J by 0 bases, leaving 7 bases between them. The CDR3 sequence is 12 residues long. From germline, CDR1 is GTSNPN and CDR2 SVGIG (reference sequence). The variable domain in full, with the rest retrieved from reference TRBV30 and TRBJ2-7, is SQTIHQWPATLVQPVGSPLSLECTVEGTSNPNLYWYRQAAGRGLQLLFYSVGIGQISSEVPQNLSASRPQDRQFILSSKKLLLSDSGFYLCAWISNSYEQYFGPGTRLTVT.

The chain joins TRBV25-1 to TRBJ1-2; 9 bases are a match to TRBD1. V was clipped by 1 base and J by 2 bases; unmatched bases: 2. The CDR3 has 15 amino acids. The germline gives CDR1 MGHDK, CDR2 SYGVNS. CDR3 DNA sequence: TGTGCCAGCAGTGAATCCGGGACAGGGAACTATGGCTACACCTTC. It yields the protein CASSESGTGNYGYTF.

This rearrangement joins TRBV20-1 to TRBJ1-1, with TRBD1 matching over 7 bases. Germline CDR1 reads DFQATT; CDR2 reads SNEGSKA (reference sequence). CDR3 length equals 12 residues. The V and J ends lost 3 bases and 7 bases, in that order; junction bases with no gene match: 5. The CDR3 loop is CSASRQGYEAFF. The DNA of the CDR3 is TGCAGTGCTAGTCGACAGGGCTATGAAGCTTTCTTT.

The V and J genes are TRBV4-1 and TRBJ2-7; 14 bases are shared with TRBD2. The CDR3 contains 17 residues. Trimming at V came to 0 bases and at J to 5 bases, leaving 6 bases not matched to a gene. The germline CDR1 and CDR2 sequences are MGHRA and YSYEKL. CDR3 DNA sequence: TGCGCCAGCAGCCAAGATAGGGGACTAGCGGGGGCGGACGAGCAGTACTTC. Translating it yields CASSQDRGLAGADEQYF.

The chain uses TRBV19 and TRBJ1-5, with TRBD1 matching 8 bases. This CDR3 has 16 amino acids. V was clipped by 6 bases and J by 1 base; unmatched bases: 8. CDR1 and CDR2 (germline): LNHDA, SQIVND (reference sequence). The CDR3 DNA follows: TGTGCCAGTAGCATGCAGGGGGCAGGGAGCAATCAGCCCCAGCATTTT. Protein sequence: CASSMQGAGSNQPQHF.

The chain couples TRBV2 to TRBJ1-4; D not resolved. There are 14 residues in the CDR3. CDR1 is SNHLY, CDR2 FYNNEI, per germline. Trimming removed 8 bases from V and 8 bases from J, with 18 bases in between. This CDR3 reads CASAISGFGEKLFF. The CDR3 DNA reads as TGTGCCAGCGCTATCTCGGGGTTCGGGGAAAAACTGTTTTTT.

This clone was seen only once. The junction shows a germline mismatch at one end, possibly a read error. The chain couples TRBV3-1 (or the pseudogene TRBV3-2) to TRBJ1-2, with TRBD1 matching 8 bases. Per germline, CDR1 LGHDT and CDR2 YNNKEL (reference sequence). This CDR3 contains 12 residues. CDR3 sequence: CASSPADRDISF. The CDR3, as DNA: TGTGCCAGCAGCCCCGCGGACAGGGATATCTCCTTC.

This clone occurred a few times. This sequence joins TRBV6-5 and TRBJ2-7; tentative D call: TRBD2 (5 bases). V lost 6 bases and J lost 3, with 18 bases in between. Germline loops: CDR1 MNHEY, CDR2 SVGAGI. The CDR3 covers 15 residues. The CDR3 nucleotides are TGTGCCAGCAGAGCCGAGGGATCCGCAGGCTACGAGCAGTACTTC. It specifies CASRAEGSAGYEQYF.

The rearrangement uses TRBV5-1 and TRBJ2-7, with 9 bases aligning to TRBD1. The CDR3 spans 14 residues. V shed 3 bases, J shed 5 bases, and the junction held 6 bases outside the gene matches. In germline, CDR1 is SGHRS, CDR2 YFSETQ. The CDR3, as DNA: TGCGCCAGCAGCTCCGGGACAGGGAAGAACGAGCAGTACTTC. It translates to CASSSGTGKNEQYF.

The chain has TRBV6-4 and TRBJ1-2, with D possibly matching TRBD1 (5 bases). With 6 bases removed from V and 3 bases from J, the gap between germline ends came to 14 bases. Germline CDR1 is MRHNA and CDR2 is SNTAGT. The CDR3 is 14 amino acids. The CDR3 DNA reads TGTGCCAGCAGATTGGGTCAGGGCGACTATGGCTACACCTTC. It translates to CASRLGQGDYGYTF.

The chain carries TRBV12-3 or TRBV12-4 and TRBJ1-2, with 8 bases matching TRBD1. V shed 5 bases and J 2 bases; nucleotides not matched to a gene: 1. This CDR3 contains 13 residues. CDR3 nucleotides: TGTGCCAGCAGTAGGACAGGGAACTATGGCTACACCTTC. This translates into CASSRTGNYGYTF.

The gene calls are TRBV7-9 and TRBJ1-4, with D maybe TRBD1 (5 bases). CDR1 and CDR2 (germline): SEHNR, FQNEAQ (reference sequence). The CDR3 sequence is 13 residues long. V was cut by 5 bases and J by 8 bases, with 12 bases left in between. The CDR3 spells CASSIRGEEKLFF. The CDR3 DNA reads as TGTGCCAGCAGCATACGGGGGGAGGAAAAACTGTTTTTT.

This chain joins TRBV27 and TRBJ2-6; 8 bases align to TRBD2. With 8 bases clipped from V and 4 bases from J, the junction kept 10 bases outside the gene matches. The CDR3 extends over 16 amino acids. CDR1 MNHEY and CDR2 SMNVEV come from the germline V gene (reference sequence). CDR3 nucleotide sequence: TGTGCCAGCCGAGGGACTAGTGGCTCCGGGGCCAACGTCCTGACTTTC. This encodes CASRGTSGSGANVLTF. The full variable domain, its missing parts supplied by reference TRBV27 and TRBJ2-6, is EAQVTQNPRYLITVTGKKLTVTCSQNMNHEYMSWYRQDPGLGLRQIYYSMNVEVTDKGDVPEGYKVSRKEKRNFPLILESPSPNQTSLYFCASRGTSGSGANVLTFGAGSRLTVL.

On this clone itself: This same CDR3 is encoded by further DNA sequences in the sample. The V call is TRBV12-3 or TRBV12-4, the J call TRBJ1-1; a possible D gene is TRBD1 (6 bases). With 6 bases removed from V and 5 bases from J, the gap between germline ends came to 13 bases. CDR3 size: 13 residues. Here the CDR3 reads CASRGKGGTEAFF. The CDR3 coding sequence is TGTGCCAGCAGGGGGAAGGGGGGGACTGAAGCTTTCTTT.

This chain links TRBV10-1 with TRBJ1-2; D unclear. This CDR3 is 13 amino acids long. V lost 3 bases, J lost 8 bases, and 13 bases lay in between. Germline V gene sequence: CDR1 WNHNN, CDR2 SYGVQD (reference sequence). The CDR3: CASSENAGGGYTF. As DNA, the CDR3 is TGCGCCAGCAGTGAAAATGCAGGTGGCGGCTACACCTTC.

The chain uses TRBV2 and TRBJ1-6, with 7 bases fitting TRBD1. The J segment lost 4 bases and the V segment lost 8 bases, leaving 8 bases of the junction unmatched. CDR3 length: 15 amino acids. Germline V gene data show CDR1 as SNHLY and CDR2 as FYNNEI. The CDR3, as DNA: TGTGCCAGCCAAGGACAGGCCCAATATAATTCACCCCTCCACTTT. As protein: CASQGQAQYNSPLHF.

The CDR3 loop is CSSGQGEKLFF. The CDR3 region has the DNA TGCAGTAGCGGACAGGGTGAAAAACTGTTTTTT. V is TRBV20-1 and J is TRBJ1-4; 8 bases agree with TRBD1. After removal of 8 bases from V and 7 bases from J, the junction contained 3 bases not matched to a gene. The germline CDR1 and CDR2 sequences are DFQATT and SNEGSKA (reference sequence). CDR3 size: 11 residues.